This T cell receptor beta chain was sequenced during a study of T cells in Graves' hyperthyroidism and ophthalmopathy. General observations from the study: Within blood appeared most thyroid clonotypes that had expanded above 0.001.

Amplification of TCR beta CDR3 regions was performed using RNA transcripts as template. When the TCR CDR3 underwent first-round RT-PCR, the HTBI primer set was used. TCRdb passed the multiplex PCR reads through MiXCR, listing each CDR3 protein once. Among 490,000 or so distinct CDR3 sequences listed, 46% were seen once. V lost 7 bases and J lost 0; bases outside the gene matches: 2. Germline lookup yields CDR1 KGHDR and CDR2 SFDVKD. The CDR3 contains 14 residues. On this clonotype itself: Its antigen remains unidentified.

Used for diagnoses were clinical symptoms, serum thyroxine and TRAb, thyroid ultrasound and orbital computed tomography. V usage is TRBV24-1 and J usage is TRBJ1-1; 9 bases align to TRBD1. This sequence originates from an adult woman with Graves' disease, either hyperthyroidism or ophthalmopathy (not recorded which). Sample: peripheral blood or thyroid tissue (not recorded which). For the CDR3, the DNA is TGTGCCACCAGGGACAGGGGAATGAACACTGAAGCTTTCTTT. Its translation is CATRDRGMNTEAFF.